A selection of T cell receptor beta chains follows, all from one sample in a study of shared clonotypes between healthy human individuals. Assay used: immunoSEQ multiplex PCR; TCRdb lists only in-frame clones, some missing. The sample includes roughly 480,000 clones, around three quarters of them seen just once. Sequenced sample: PBMCs. These receptors originate from a woman aged 40-49 years in good health. Some clones in this sample may be carry-over from other donors' samples. Both conserved end residues are part of each CDR3. The order of the fields is V gene, clone size, J gene, D gene, CDR3 protein, CDR3 DNA. The D gene is left open where the match is weak. Not all rows give a size; the values are once, few, many and, for expanded clones, a class.

>TRBV7-2|.|TRBJ2-5|.
CASSWAGGPQYF
TGTGCCAGCAGCTGGGCAGGGGGGCCCCAGTACTTC
>TRBV6-1|.|TRBJ2-1|.
CASSVSLAERPYNEQFF
TGTGCCAGCAGTGTCTCCCTAGCTGAACGACCCTACAATGAGCAGTTCTTC
>TRBV6-1|.|TRBJ2-7|TRBD1
CASSEWGQTLYEQYF
TGTGCCAGCAGTGAATGGGGACAGACTCTTTACGAGCAGTACTTC
>TRBV29-1|.|TRBJ2-1|.
CSAARTIYNEQFF
TGCAGCGCCGCTAGGACCATCTACAATGAGCAGTTCTTC
>TRBV6-5|.|TRBJ2-2|TRBD2
CASSRSGTSGGELFF
TGTGCCAGCAGCCGCTCCGGGACTAGCGGCGGGGAGCTGTTTTTT
>TRBV4-1|.|TRBJ2-3|.
CASSQTAPDTQYF
TGCGCCAGCAGCCAGACAGCTCCAGATACGCAGTATTTT
>TRBV28|.|TRBJ2-5|TRBD1
CASSLRTGEETQYF
TGTGCCAGCAGTTTGAGGACAGGGGAAGAGACCCAGTACTTC
>TRBV7-2|many|TRBJ2-3|.
CASSQARTDTQYF
TGTGCCAGCAGCCAGGCCCGCACAGATACGCAGTATTTT
>TRBV28|.|TRBJ1-1|.
CASSRGARTEAFF
TGTGCCAGCAGTAGGGGGGCGCGGACTGAAGCTTTCTTT
>TRBV28|once|TRBJ1-1|.
CASSLTSGSVAFF
TGTGCCAGCAGTTTAACCTCAGGATCTGTTGCTTTCTTT
>TRBV7-2|.|TRBJ2-3|TRBD2
CASSLASGRSDTQYF
TGTGCCAGCAGCTTAGCTAGCGGGAGGTCGGATACGCAGTATTTT
>TRBV18|once|TRBJ2-4|.
CASSEQLGKNIQYF
TGTGCCAGCTCGGAACAGTTGGGCAAAAACATTCAGTACTTC
>TRBV7-2|.|TRBJ2-1|TRBD2
CASSLAFPPGGGRHPYNEQFF
TGTGCCAGCAGCTTAGCATTCCCCCCGGGGGGCGGGAGGCACCCTTACAATGAGCAGTTCTTC